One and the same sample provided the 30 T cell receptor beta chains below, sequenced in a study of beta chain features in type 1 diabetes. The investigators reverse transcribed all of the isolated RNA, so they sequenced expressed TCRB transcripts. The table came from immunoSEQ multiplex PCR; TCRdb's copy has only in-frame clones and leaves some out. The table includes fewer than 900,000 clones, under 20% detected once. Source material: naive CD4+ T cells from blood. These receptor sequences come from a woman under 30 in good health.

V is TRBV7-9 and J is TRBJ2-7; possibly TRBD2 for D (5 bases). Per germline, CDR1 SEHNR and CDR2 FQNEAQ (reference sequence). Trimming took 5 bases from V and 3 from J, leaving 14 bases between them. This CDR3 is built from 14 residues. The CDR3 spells CASSRDGGLYEQYF. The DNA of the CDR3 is TGTGCCAGCAGCCGTGACGGCGGGCTCTACGAGCAGTACTTC.

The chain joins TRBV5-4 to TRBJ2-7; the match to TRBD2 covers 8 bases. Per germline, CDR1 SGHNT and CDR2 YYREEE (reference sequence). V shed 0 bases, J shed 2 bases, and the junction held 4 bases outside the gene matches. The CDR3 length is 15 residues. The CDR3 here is CASSLGLAYTYEQYF. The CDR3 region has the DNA TGTGCCAGCAGCTTGGGACTAGCGTACACCTACGAGCAGTACTTC.

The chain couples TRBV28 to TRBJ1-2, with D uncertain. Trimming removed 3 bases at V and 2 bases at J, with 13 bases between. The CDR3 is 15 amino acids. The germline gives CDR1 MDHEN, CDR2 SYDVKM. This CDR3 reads CASSFQRSLNYGYTF. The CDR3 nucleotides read TGTGCCAGCAGTTTTCAACGGAGCCTAAACTATGGCTACACCTTC.

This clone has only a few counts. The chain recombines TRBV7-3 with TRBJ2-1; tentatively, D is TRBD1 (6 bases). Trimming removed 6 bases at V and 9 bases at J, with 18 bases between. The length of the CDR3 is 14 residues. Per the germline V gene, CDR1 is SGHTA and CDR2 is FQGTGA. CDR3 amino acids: CASSIAGGIGEQFF. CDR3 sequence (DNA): TGTGCCAGCAGTATAGCTGGGGGCATAGGTGAGCAGTTCTTC.

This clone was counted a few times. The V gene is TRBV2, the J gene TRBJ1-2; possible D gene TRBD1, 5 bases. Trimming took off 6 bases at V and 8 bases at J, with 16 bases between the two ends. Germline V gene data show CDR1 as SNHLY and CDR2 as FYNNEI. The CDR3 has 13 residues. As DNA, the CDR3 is TGTGCCAGCAGACCCGGAGCAGGGCTAGGCTACACCTTC. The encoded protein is CASRPGAGLGYTF.

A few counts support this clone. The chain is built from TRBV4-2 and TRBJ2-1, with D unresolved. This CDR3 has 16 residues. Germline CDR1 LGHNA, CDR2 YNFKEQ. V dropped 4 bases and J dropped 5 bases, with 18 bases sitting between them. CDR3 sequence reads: CASSRDPGQLDNEQFF. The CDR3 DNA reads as TGTGCCAGCAGCCGGGATCCCGGTCAGTTGGACAATGAGCAGTTCTTC.

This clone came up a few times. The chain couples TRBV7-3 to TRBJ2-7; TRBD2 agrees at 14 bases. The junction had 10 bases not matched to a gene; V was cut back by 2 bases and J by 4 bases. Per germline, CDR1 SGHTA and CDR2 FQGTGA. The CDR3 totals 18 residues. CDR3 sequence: CASSLLARGLAGEYEQYF. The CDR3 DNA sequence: TGTGCCAGCAGCTTATTAGCTCGGGGACTAGCGGGAGAGTACGAGCAGTACTTC.

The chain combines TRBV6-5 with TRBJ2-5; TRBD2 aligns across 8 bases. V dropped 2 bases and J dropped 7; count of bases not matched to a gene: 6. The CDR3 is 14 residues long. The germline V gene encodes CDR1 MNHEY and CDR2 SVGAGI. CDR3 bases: TGTGCCAGCAGTTACAAGCGGGAGTCCGGGACCCAGTACTTC. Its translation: CASSYKRESGTQYF.

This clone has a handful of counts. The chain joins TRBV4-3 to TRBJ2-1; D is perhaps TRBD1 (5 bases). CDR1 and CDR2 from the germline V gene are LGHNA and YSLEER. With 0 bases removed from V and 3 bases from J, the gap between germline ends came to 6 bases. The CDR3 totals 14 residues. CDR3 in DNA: TGCGCCAGCAGCCAAGATACAGGCTACAATGAGCAGTTCTTC. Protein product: CASSQDTGYNEQFF.

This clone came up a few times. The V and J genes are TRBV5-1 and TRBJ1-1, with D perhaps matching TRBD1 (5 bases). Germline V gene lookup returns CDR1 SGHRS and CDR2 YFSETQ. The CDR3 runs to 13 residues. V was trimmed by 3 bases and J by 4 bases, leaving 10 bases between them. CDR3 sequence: CASSSTVVTEAFF. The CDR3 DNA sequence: TGCGCCAGCAGCTCGACAGTGGTCACTGAAGCTTTCTTT.

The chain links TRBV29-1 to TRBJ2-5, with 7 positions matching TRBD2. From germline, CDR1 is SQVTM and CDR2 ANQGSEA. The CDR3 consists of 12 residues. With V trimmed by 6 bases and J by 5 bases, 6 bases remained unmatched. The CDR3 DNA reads TGCAGCGTAGCGGACGGGGGGGAGACCCAGTACTTC. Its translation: CSVADGGETQYF.

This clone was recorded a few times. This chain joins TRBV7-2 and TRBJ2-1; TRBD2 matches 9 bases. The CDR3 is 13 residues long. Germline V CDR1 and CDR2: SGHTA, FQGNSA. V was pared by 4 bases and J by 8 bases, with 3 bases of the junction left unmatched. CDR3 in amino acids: CASSSLAGDEQFF. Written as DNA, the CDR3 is TGTGCCAGCAGCTCCTTAGCGGGAGATGAGCAGTTCTTC.

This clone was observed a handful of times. DNA for the CDR3: TGTGCCAGCAGCGCCAAGGGACTAGCTTTCGCCGGGGAGCTGTTTTTT. Amino acids: CASSAKGLAFAGELFF. The V and J genes are TRBV7-9 and TRBJ2-2, with 9 bases lining up with TRBD2. This CDR3 spans 16 amino acids. The ends lost 5 bases at V and 6 bases at J; junction bases unmatched: 10. Germline-derived CDR1 and CDR2 are SEHNR and FQNEAQ (reference sequence). The full variable domain, in which reference TRBV7-9 and TRBJ2-2 provide the parts outside the CDR3, is DTGVSQNPRHKITKRGQNVTFRCDPISEHNRLYWYRQTLGQGPEFLTYFQNEAQLEKSRLLSDRFSAERPKGSFSTLEIQRTEQGDSAMYLCASSAKGLAFAGELFFGEGSRLTVL.

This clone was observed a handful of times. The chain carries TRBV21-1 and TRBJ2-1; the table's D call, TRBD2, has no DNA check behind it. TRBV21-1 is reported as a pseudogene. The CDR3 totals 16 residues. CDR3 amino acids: CASSKFNGRSYNEQFF. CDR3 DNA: TGTGCCAGCAGCAAATTTAACGGGAGGAGCTACAATGAGCAGTTCTTC.

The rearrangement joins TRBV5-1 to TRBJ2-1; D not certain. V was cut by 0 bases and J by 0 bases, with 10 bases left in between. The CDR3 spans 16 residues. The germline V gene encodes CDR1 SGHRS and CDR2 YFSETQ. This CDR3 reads CASSLEASSSYNEQFF. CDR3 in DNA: TGCGCCAGCAGCTTGGAGGCATCGAGCTCCTACAATGAGCAGTTCTTC.

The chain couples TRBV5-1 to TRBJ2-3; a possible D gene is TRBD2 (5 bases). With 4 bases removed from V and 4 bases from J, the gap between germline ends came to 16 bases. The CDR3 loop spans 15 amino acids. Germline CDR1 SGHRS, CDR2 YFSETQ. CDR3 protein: CASSNTPLSADTQYF. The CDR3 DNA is TGCGCCAGCAGCAATACCCCGCTTAGCGCAGATACGCAGTATTTT.

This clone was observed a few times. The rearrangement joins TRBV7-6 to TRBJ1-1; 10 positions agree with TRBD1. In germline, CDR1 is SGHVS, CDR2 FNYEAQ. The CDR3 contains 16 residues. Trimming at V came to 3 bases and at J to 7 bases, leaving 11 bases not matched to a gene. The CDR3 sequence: CASSFRDRGRYGEAFF. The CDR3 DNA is TGTGCCAGCAGCTTCCGGGACAGGGGCCGCTATGGTGAAGCTTTCTTT. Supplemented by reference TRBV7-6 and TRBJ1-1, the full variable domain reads GAGVSQSPRYKVTKRGQDVALRCDPISGHVSLYWYRQALGQGPEFLTYFNYEAQQDKSGLPNDRFSAERPEGSISTLTIQRTEQRDSAMYRCASSFRDRGRYGEAFFGQGTRLTVV.

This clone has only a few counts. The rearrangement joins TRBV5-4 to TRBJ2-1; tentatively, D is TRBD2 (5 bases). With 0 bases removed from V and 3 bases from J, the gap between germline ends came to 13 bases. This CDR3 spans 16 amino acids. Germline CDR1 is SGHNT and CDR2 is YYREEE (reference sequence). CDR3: CASSLDAGSFYNEQFF. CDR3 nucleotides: TGTGCCAGCAGCTTGGATGCGGGCAGCTTCTACAATGAGCAGTTCTTC.

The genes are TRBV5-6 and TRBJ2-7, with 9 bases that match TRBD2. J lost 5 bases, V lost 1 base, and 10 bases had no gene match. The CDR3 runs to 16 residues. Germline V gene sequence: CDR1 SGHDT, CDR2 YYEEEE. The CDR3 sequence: CASSLLNSGSLNEQYF. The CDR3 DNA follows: TGTGCCAGCAGCTTGCTCAATAGCGGGAGTTTAAACGAGCAGTACTTC.

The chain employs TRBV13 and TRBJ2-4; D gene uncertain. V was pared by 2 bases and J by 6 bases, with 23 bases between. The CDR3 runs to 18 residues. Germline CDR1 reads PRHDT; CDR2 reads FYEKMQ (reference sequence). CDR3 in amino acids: CASSLTGLAAPRINIQYF. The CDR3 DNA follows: TGTGCCAGCAGCTTAACCGGTTTGGCAGCCCCGAGGATAAACATTCAGTACTTC.

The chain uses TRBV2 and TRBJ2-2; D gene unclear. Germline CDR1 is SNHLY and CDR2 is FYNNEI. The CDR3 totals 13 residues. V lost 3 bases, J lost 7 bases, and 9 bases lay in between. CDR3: CASSDRQVGELFF. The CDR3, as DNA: TGTGCCAGCAGTGACCGGCAGGTCGGGGAGCTGTTTTTT.

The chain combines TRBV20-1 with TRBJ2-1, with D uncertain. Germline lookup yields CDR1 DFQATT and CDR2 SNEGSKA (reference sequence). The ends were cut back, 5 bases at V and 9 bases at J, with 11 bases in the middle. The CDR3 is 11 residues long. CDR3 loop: CSAPAPSEQFF. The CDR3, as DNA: TGCAGTGCTCCCGCCCCTTCTGAGCAGTTCTTC.

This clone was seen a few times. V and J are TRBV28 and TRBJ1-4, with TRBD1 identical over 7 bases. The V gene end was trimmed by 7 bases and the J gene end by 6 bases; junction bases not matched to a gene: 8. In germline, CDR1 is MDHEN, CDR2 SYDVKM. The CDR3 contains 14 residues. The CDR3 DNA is TGTGCCAGCATCTCGAGTCAGGGGGATGAAAAACTGTTTTTT. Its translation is CASISSQGDEKLFF.

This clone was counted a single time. This CDR3 reads CASSYSTVGNQPQHF. CDR3 DNA sequence: TGTGCCAGCAGTTACTCGACAGTAGGCAATCAGCCCCAGCATTTT. The chain employs TRBV6-5 and TRBJ1-5, with TRBD1 as a possible D gene (5 bases). Germline V CDR1 and CDR2: MNHEY, SVGAGI. The CDR3 totals 15 residues. V was clipped by 0 bases and J by 2 bases, with 8 bases between them.

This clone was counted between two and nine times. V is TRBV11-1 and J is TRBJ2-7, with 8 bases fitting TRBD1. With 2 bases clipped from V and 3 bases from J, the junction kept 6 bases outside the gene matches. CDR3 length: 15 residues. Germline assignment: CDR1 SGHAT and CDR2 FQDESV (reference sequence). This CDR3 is CASSLQGAGNYEQYF. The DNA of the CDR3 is TGTGCCAGCAGCTTACAGGGGGCGGGAAACTACGAGCAGTACTTC.

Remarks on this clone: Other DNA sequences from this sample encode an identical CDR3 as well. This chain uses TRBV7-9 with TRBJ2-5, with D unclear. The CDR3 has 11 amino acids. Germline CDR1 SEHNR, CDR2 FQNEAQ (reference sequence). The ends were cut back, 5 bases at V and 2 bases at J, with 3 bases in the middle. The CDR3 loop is CASSPQETQYF. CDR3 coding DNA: TGTGCCAGCAGCCCGCAAGAGACCCAGTACTTC.

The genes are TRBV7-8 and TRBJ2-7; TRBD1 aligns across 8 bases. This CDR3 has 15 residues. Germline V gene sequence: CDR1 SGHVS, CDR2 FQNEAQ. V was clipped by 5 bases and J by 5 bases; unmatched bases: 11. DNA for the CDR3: TGTGCCAGCAGCCCAGGCCGAACAGGGGGTCACGAGCAGTACTTC. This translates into CASSPGRTGGHEQYF.

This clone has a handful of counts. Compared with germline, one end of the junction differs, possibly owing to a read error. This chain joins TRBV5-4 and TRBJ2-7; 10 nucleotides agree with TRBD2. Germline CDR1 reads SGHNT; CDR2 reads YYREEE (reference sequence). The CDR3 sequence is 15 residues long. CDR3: CASRLEASGSYEQYF. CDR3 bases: TGTGCCAGCAGATTGGAGGCTAGCGGGAGTTACGAGCAGTACTTC.

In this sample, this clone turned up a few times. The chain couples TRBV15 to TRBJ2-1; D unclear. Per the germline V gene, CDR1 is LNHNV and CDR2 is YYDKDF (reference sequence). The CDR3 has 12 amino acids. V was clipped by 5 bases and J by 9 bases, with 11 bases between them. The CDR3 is CATSLGLREQFF. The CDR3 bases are TGTGCCACCAGCCTGGGGTTACGTGAGCAGTTCTTC.

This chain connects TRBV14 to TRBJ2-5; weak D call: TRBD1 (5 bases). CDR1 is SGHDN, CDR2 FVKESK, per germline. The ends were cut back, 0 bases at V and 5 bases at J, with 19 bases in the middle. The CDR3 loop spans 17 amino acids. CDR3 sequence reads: CASSQEFQGRLGETQYF. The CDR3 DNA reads TGTGCCAGCAGCCAAGAATTCCAGGGCAGGTTGGGGGAGACCCAGTACTTC.